The next 10 T cell receptor beta chains were all read from a single sample in a study of blood T cell repertoires in COVID-19. Some clones are missing from TCRdb's copy, which holds only in-frame ones; the method was immunoSEQ multiplex PCR. Found here are tens of thousands of clones, roughly nine tenths of them singletons; the top ten hold 9.3%. The sample was peripheral blood. These receptors were collected from a human donor in a cohort sampled during active COVID-19.

This clone is termed medium-sized. V usage is TRBV5-6 and J usage is TRBJ1-4, with D perhaps TRBD1 (6 bases). Germline V gene lookup returns CDR1 SGHDT and CDR2 YYEEEE. The CDR3 extends over 14 amino acids. The V end was cut by 5 bases, the J end by 4 bases, with 12 bases between. Here the CDR3 DNA reads TGTGCCAGCAGGACCACAGGGAGTAATGAAAAACTGTTTTTT. This translates into CASRTTGSNEKLFF.

The rearrangement uses TRBV12-3 or TRBV12-4 and TRBJ1-6; 8 bases fit TRBD1. The CDR3 covers 13 residues. V was clipped by 6 bases and J by 13 bases; unmatched bases: 8. The CDR3 sequence: CASRARGQGPLHF. The CDR3 DNA reads TGTGCCAGCAGGGCCAGGGGGCAGGGGCCCCTCCACTTT.

This sequence joins TRBV19 and TRBJ2-1, with 9 bases identical to TRBD2. Germline V gene lookup returns CDR1 LNHDA and CDR2 SQIVND (reference sequence). The CDR3 length is 15 residues. V shed 5 bases and J 3 bases; nucleotides not matched to a gene: 5. The CDR3 nucleotides read TGTGCCAGTAGTGCCCGCGGGGGGGACTACAATGAGCAGTTCTTC. Its protein product is CASSARGGDYNEQFF.

The chain is built from TRBV6-5 and TRBJ1-5; 7 bases align to TRBD1. Germline V gives CDR1 MNHEY, CDR2 SVGAGI. The CDR3 contains 15 residues. After removal of 7 bases from V and 3 bases from J, the junction contained 9 bases not matched to a gene. In nucleotides, the CDR3 is TGTGCCAGCACTGCCGGACAGGCCCTCAATCAGCCCCAGCATTTT. Amino acid sequence: CASTAGQALNQPQHF.

The V call is TRBV5-6, the J call TRBJ2-7; 8 bases fit TRBD1. Per germline, CDR1 SGHDT and CDR2 YYEEEE. The length of the CDR3 is 16 residues. Trimming at V came to 4 bases and at J to 4 bases, leaving 13 bases not matched to a gene. The CDR3 DNA reads as TGTGCCAGCAGCCTCTGGGGCAGGGGGCGAGGGTACGAGCAGTACTTC. Translated: CASSLWGRGRGYEQYF.

The CDR3 sequence: CATSRAGSGANVLTF. DNA for the CDR3: TGTGCCACCAGCAGAGCAGGGTCCGGGGCCAACGTCCTGACTTTC. The chain couples TRBV15 to TRBJ2-6; D perhaps matches TRBD1 (5 bases). CDR1 is LNHNV, CDR2 YYDKDF, per germline (reference sequence). V was pared by 1 base and J by 4 bases, with 8 bases between. The CDR3 loop spans 15 amino acids.

This chain uses TRBV6-5 with TRBJ1-2, with D hard to call. V was trimmed by 4 bases and J by 4 bases, leaving 19 bases between them. The CDR3 covers 16 residues. Per the germline V gene, CDR1 is MNHEY and CDR2 is SVGAGI. Here the CDR3 reads CASSSTGEPRVYGYTF. In nucleotides, the CDR3 is TGTGCCAGCAGTTCCACCGGGGAGCCAAGAGTCTATGGCTACACCTTC.

The chain couples TRBV5-1 to TRBJ2-2; D ambiguous. Trimming cost V 2 bases and J 0 bases, with 8 bases left between them. CDR1 SGHRS and CDR2 YFSETQ come from the germline V gene. The CDR3 totals 15 residues. The CDR3 nucleotides are TGCGCCAGCAGCTTAGTCCTAGCGAACACCGGGGAGCTGTTTTTT. It is translated as CASSLVLANTGELFF.

This chain links TRBV5-1 with TRBJ2-3, with D possibly being TRBD2 (6 bases). Germline V CDR1 and CDR2: SGHRS, YFSETQ. Trimming removed 5 bases from V and 3 bases from J, with 16 bases in between. The CDR3 runs 15 residues. The CDR3 sequence is CASRFTGVGTDTQYF. CDR3 sequence (DNA): TGCGCCAGCAGGTTTACGGGGGTGGGAACAGATACGCAGTATTTT.

This clone is a singleton in its sample. The chain recombines TRBV30 with TRBJ2-5, with 10 bases fitting TRBD1. The CDR3 extends over 15 amino acids. CDR1 and CDR2 from the germline V gene are GTSNPN and SVGIG (reference sequence). V was pared by 2 bases and J by 1 base, with 4 bases of the junction left unmatched. Here the CDR3 reads CAWSRGQGSQETQYF. The CDR3 bases are TGTGCCTGGAGTCGGGGACAGGGGTCCCAAGAGACCCAGTACTTC.